The 16 T cell receptor beta chains in this list originate from one sample, sequenced in a study of cytomegalovirus exposure and HLA in healthy donors. The PCR ran on 60 Vbeta and 13 Jbeta primers. Profiling relied on immunoSEQ multiplex PCR, and the TCRdb table lists in-frame clones only, not all of them. The repertoire includes 120,000 to 150,000 clones, roughly 73% of them detected once, and around an eighth sits in the top ten. The sample taken for sequencing was PBMCs. The receptors shown here come from a human donor in good health.

This chain joins TRBV28 and TRBJ2-3; TRBD1 matches at 8 bases. This CDR3 spans 16 amino acids. Germline CDR1 and CDR2: MDHEN and SYDVKM. Germline trimming cut 1 base from V and 5 bases from J; bases unmatched to any gene: 8. The CDR3, as DNA: TGTGCCAGCAGTTTATCCCAGGACAGGGAAGAAGATACGCAGTATTTT. It is translated as CASSLSQDREEDTQYF.

This clone was counted a single time. The chain combines TRBV5-5 with TRBJ1-1, with no clear D. Trimming took off 1 base at V and 1 base at J, with 5 bases between the two ends. From germline, CDR1 is SGHKS and CDR2 YYEKEE (reference sequence). The CDR3 consists of 13 residues. In DNA, the CDR3 is TGTGCCAGCAGCTTGACTTGGAACACTGAAGCTTTCTTT. It is translated as CASSLTWNTEAFF.

The V call is TRBV9, the J call TRBJ1-2; D not resolved. The CDR3 runs 13 residues. Germline CDR1 is SGDLS and CDR2 is YYNGEE. Deletions cut 4 bases from V and 4 bases from J, with 11 bases between. CDR3: CASSNGLVYGYTF. The CDR3 nucleotides read TGTGCCAGCAGCAACGGACTAGTCTATGGCTACACCTTC.

V gene TRBV5-1 combines with J gene TRBJ2-1; no firm D call. The CDR3 has 13 residues. Germline loops: CDR1 SGHRS, CDR2 YFSETQ. The V end lost 0 bases, the J end lost 6 bases, and 7 bases lay between the germline ends. This chain's CDR3 is CASSLGGLNEQFF. The CDR3 DNA sequence: TGCGCCAGCAGCTTGGGCGGCCTCAATGAGCAGTTCTTC. Looking up the rest from reference TRBV5-1 and TRBJ2-1 gives the full variable domain: KAGVTQTPRYLIKTRGQQVTLSCSPISGHRSVSWYQQTPGQGLQFLFEYFSETQRNKGNFPGRFSGRQFSNSRSEMNVSTLELGDSALYLCASSLGGLNEQFFGPGTRLTVL.

V and J are TRBV29-1 and TRBJ2-1, with TRBD2 identical over 7 bases. The CDR3 contains 13 residues. Germline trimming cut 2 bases from V and 5 bases from J; bases unmatched to any gene: 3. The V gene's germline CDR1 is SQVTM and CDR2 ANQGSEA. The CDR3 here is CSVEWDYNNEQFF. CDR3 bases: TGCAGCGTTGAATGGGACTATAACAATGAGCAGTTCTTC.

CDR3 DNA sequence: TGTGCCAGCAGCTTAGAAGGCAGGGAGGACACTGAAGCTTTCTTT. Translating it yields CASSLEGREDTEAFF. The chain joins TRBV7-2 to TRBJ1-1; D might be TRBD1 (5 bases). V lost 1 base, J lost 3 bases, and 12 bases lay in between. This CDR3 region has 15 residues. Germline-derived CDR1 and CDR2 are SGHTA and FQGNSA.

V and J are TRBV27 and TRBJ1-1, with 9 bases matching TRBD1. Looked up from germline, CDR1 is MNHEY and CDR2 is SMNVEV (reference sequence). J lost 3 bases, V lost 2 bases, and 16 bases had no gene match. The CDR3 is 19 residues long. The CDR3 is CASSLRVGQGGADYTEAFF. The CDR3 DNA reads TGTGCCAGCAGTTTAAGGGTGGGACAGGGCGGAGCGGACTACACTGAAGCTTTCTTT.

This clone occurred a few times. The chain is built from TRBV2 and TRBJ1-5; D is unresolved. The CDR3 extends over 14 amino acids. Germline-derived CDR1 and CDR2 are SNHLY and FYNNEI. V dropped 0 bases and J dropped 4 bases, with 7 bases sitting between them. The DNA of the CDR3 is TGTGCCAGCAGTGAAGCGGGAGGGAATCAGCCCCAGCATTTT. Protein product: CASSEAGGNQPQHF.

The rearrangement links TRBV2 to TRBJ1-1, with 7 bases aligning to TRBD1. The germline V gene has CDR1 SNHLY and CDR2 FYNNEI. Losses at the gene ends were 8 bases for V and 0 bases for J; bases not matched to a gene: 9. The length of the CDR3 is 15 residues. The CDR3 protein is CASVYRGYMNTEAFF. The DNA for the CDR3 is TGTGCCAGCGTATACAGGGGTTACATGAACACTGAAGCTTTCTTT.

The chain carries TRBV6-1 and TRBJ1-2; D perhaps matches TRBD1 (6 bases). Trimming stripped 1 base from V and 8 bases from J, with 11 bases between. Per the germline V gene, CDR1 is MNHNS and CDR2 is SASEGT. CDR3 size: 13 residues. The CDR3, as DNA: TGTGCCAGCAGTGAAGACAGGGCTAGCGGCTACACCTTC. Residues: CASSEDRASGYTF.

This chain uses TRBV28 with TRBJ2-7, with D perhaps matching TRBD2 (6 bases). The CDR3 is 14 amino acids. The germline gives CDR1 MDHEN, CDR2 SYDVKM. V was trimmed by 5 bases and J by 2 bases, leaving 13 bases between them. The CDR3 nucleotides read TGTGCCAGCAGTCCGCGGGACGGGACCTACGAGCAGTACTTC. This codes for CASSPRDGTYEQYF. The complete variable domain, with remaining parts taken from reference TRBV28 and TRBJ2-7, reads DVKVTQSSRYLVKRTGEKVFLECVQDMDHENMFWYRQDPGLGLRLIYFSYDVKMKEKGDIPEGYSVSREKKERFSLILESASTNQTSMYLCASSPRDGTYEQYFGPGTRLTVT.

This clone was seen more than once but under ten times. This sequence joins TRBV6-5 and TRBJ1-1, with D uncertain. The CDR3 sequence is 14 residues long. Trimming cost V 0 bases and J 1 base, with 6 bases left between them. Per the germline V gene, CDR1 is MNHEY and CDR2 is SVGAGI. This chain's CDR3 is CASSYSFSNTEAFF. DNA for the CDR3: TGTGCCAGCAGTTACTCATTCTCGAACACTGAAGCTTTCTTT.

The rearrangement joins TRBV6-1 to TRBJ1-1, with 9 bases that match TRBD1. The V gene's germline CDR1 is MNHNS and CDR2 SASEGT. The J segment lost 1 base and the V segment lost 6 bases, leaving 6 bases of the junction unmatched. The CDR3 consists of 15 residues. The CDR3 sequence: CASSPRQGGNTEAFF. DNA of the CDR3: TGTGCCAGCAGCCCAAGACAGGGGGGGAACACTGAAGCTTTCTTT.

V and J are TRBV6-5 and TRBJ1-4; 8 positions agree with TRBD1. The CDR3 sequence is 15 residues long. Germline V gene lookup returns CDR1 MNHEY and CDR2 SVGAGI. Trimming removed 6 bases from V and 1 base from J; junction bases left unmatched: 4. The CDR3 nucleotides read TGTGCCAGCAGCCCAGACAGGGGAACTAATGAAAAACTGTTTTTT. Protein product: CASSPDRGTNEKLFF.

The chain carries TRBV6-1 and TRBJ1-1; D may be TRBD1 (5 bases). The germline V gene has CDR1 MNHNS and CDR2 SASEGT. V lost 8 bases, J lost 12 bases, and 22 bases lay in between. The CDR3 covers 13 residues. In DNA, the CDR3 is TGTGCCAGCCGACAGCTTCTCATCGCTGGAACTTTCTTT. The encoded protein is CASRQLLIAGTFF.

The J gene is TRBJ2-3, the V gene TRBV5-1; 8 nucleotides match TRBD2. V shed 2 bases, J shed 1 base, and the junction held 3 bases outside the gene matches. CDR1 is SGHRS, CDR2 YFSETQ, per germline. CDR3 size: 15 residues. CDR3 coding DNA: TGCGCCAGCAGCTTAATAGCGGGACGCACAGATACGCAGTATTTT. This translates into CASSLIAGRTDTQYF.